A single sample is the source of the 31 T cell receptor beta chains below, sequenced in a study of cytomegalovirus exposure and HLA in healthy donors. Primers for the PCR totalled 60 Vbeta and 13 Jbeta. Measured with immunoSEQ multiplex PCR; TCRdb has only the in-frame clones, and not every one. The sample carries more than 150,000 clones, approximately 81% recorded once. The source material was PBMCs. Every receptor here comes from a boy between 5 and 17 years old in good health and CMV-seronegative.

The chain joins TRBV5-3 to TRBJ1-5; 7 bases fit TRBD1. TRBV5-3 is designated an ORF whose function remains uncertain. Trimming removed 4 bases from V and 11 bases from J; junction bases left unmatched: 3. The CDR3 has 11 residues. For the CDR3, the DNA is TGTGCCAGAAGCAGAGGACAGGCCCAGCATTTT. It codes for CARSRGQAQHF.

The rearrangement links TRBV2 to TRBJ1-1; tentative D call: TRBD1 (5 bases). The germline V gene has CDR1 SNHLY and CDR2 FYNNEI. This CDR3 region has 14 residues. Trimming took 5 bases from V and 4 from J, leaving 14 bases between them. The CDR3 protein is CASSLREQVTEAFF. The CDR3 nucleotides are TGTGCCAGCAGTTTAAGGGAACAGGTCACTGAAGCTTTCTTT.

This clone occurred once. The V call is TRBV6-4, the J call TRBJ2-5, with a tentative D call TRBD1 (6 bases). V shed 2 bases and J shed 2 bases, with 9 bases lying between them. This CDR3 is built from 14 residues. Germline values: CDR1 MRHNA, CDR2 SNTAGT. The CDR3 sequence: CASSDGQIQETQYF. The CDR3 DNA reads TGTGCCAGCAGTGACGGACAGATTCAAGAGACCCAGTACTTC.

The CDR3 here is CASSPPPRGGFVQPQHF. The CDR3, as DNA: TGTGCCAGCTCACCACCTCCGAGAGGGGGTTTTGTCCAGCCCCAGCATTTT. V gene TRBV18 combines with J gene TRBJ1-5, with D maybe TRBD1 (6 bases). The CDR3 is 17 residues long. Deletions cut 0 bases from V and 7 bases from J, with 19 bases between. Per germline, CDR1 KGHSH and CDR2 LQKENI.

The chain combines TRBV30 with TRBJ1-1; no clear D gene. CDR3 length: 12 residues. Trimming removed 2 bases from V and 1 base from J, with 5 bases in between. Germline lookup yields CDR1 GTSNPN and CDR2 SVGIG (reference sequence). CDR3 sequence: CAWSFGNTEAFF. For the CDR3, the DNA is TGTGCCTGGAGTTTCGGGAACACTGAAGCTTTCTTT.

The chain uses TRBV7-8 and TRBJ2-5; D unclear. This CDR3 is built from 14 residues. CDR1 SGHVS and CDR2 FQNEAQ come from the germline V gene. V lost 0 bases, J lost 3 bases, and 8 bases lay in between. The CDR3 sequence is CASSLALPEETQYF. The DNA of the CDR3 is TGTGCCAGCAGCTTAGCCCTACCCGAAGAGACCCAGTACTTC.

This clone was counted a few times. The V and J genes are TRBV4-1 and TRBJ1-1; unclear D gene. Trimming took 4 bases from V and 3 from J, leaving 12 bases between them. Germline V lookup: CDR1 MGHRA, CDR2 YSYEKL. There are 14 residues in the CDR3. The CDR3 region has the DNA TGCGCCAGCAGCCGTGGAGGGCTGGACACTGAAGCTTTCTTT. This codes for CASSRGGLDTEAFF.

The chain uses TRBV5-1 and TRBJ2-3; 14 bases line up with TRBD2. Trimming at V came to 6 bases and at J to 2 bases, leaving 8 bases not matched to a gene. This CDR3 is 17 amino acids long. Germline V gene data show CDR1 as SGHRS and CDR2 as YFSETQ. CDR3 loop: CASNLRLAGGPTDTQYF. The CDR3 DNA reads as TGCGCCAGCAACCTTAGACTAGCGGGGGGGCCCACAGATACGCAGTATTTT.

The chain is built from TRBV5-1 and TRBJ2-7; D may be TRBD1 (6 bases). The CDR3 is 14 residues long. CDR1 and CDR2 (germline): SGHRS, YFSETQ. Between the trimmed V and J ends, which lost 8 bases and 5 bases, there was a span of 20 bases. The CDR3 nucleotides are TGCGCCAGACCGGGGCAGGGGATAGTCGACGAGCAGTACTTC. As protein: CARPGQGIVDEQYF. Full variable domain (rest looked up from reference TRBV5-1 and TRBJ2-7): KAGVTQTPRYLIKTRGQQVTLSCSPISGHRSVSWYQQTPGQGLQFLFEYFSETQRNKGNFPGRFSGRQFSNSRSEMNVSTLELGDSALYLCARPGQGIVDEQYFGPGTRLTVT.

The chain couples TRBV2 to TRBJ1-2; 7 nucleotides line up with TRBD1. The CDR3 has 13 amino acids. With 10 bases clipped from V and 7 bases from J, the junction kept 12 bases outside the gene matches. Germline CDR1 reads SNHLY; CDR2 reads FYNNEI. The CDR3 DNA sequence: TGTGCCACCGAACGTCGACAGGGATTTGGCTACACCTTC. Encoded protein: CATERRQGFGYTF.

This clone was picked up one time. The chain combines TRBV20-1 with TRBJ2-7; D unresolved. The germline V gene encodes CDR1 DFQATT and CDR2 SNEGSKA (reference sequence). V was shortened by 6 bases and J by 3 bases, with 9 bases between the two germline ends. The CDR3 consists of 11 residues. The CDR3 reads CSAGSRYEQYF. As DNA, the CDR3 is TGCAGTGCCGGGTCCCGCTACGAGCAGTACTTC.

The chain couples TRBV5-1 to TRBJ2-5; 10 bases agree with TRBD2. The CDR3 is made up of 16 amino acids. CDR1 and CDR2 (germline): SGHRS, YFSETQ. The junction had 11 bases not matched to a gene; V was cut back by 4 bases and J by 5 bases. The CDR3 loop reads CASSQLISGRSETQYF. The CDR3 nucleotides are TGCGCCAGCAGCCAACTTATTAGCGGGAGGTCGGAGACCCAGTACTTC.

The CDR3 DNA reads as TGTGCCAGCTCCCCGTCTAACTATGGCTACACCTTC. Translation gives CASSPSNYGYTF. The gene calls are TRBV18 and TRBJ1-2; D remains unclear. The V end lost 6 bases, the J end lost 0 bases, and 5 bases lay between the germline ends. The germline gives CDR1 KGHSH, CDR2 LQKENI. The CDR3 loop spans 12 amino acids.

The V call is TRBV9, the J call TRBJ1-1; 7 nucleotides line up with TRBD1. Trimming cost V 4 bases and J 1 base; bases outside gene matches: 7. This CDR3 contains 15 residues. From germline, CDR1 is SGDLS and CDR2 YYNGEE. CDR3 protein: CASSPRTGWNTEAFF. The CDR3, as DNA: TGTGCCAGCAGCCCCCGGACAGGATGGAACACTGAAGCTTTCTTT.

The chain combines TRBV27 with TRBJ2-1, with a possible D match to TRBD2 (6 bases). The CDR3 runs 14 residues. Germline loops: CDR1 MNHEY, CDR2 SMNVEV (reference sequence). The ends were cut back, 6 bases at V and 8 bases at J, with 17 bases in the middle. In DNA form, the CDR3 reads TGTGCCAGCAGCCACCGGGGGAGGAATCATGAGCAGTTCTTC. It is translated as CASSHRGRNHEQFF.

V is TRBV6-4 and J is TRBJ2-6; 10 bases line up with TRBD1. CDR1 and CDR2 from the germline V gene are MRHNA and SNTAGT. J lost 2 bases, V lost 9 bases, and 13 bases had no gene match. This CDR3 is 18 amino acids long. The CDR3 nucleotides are TGTGCCAGTAGCGGCGGGACAGGGGAATTTGCTGGGGCCAACGTCCTGACTTTC. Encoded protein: CASSGGTGEFAGANVLTF.

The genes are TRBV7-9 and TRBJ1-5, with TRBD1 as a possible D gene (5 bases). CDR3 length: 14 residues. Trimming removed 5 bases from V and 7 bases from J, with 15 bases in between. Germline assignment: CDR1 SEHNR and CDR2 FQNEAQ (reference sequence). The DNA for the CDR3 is TGTGCCAGCAGCCGAGACAGCCGAGAGCAGCCCCAGCATTTT. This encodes CASSRDSREQPQHF.

In DNA form, the CDR3 reads TGTGCCAGCAGCGCAACCGGGACTAGCGGGGAGCAGTTCTTC. Its translation is CASSATGTSGEQFF. The chain is built from TRBV9 and TRBJ2-1; 12 positions match TRBD2. CDR1 and CDR2 from the germline V gene are SGDLS and YYNGEE. J gave up 10 bases and V 3 bases, and 5 bases lay outside the gene matches. The CDR3 covers 14 residues.

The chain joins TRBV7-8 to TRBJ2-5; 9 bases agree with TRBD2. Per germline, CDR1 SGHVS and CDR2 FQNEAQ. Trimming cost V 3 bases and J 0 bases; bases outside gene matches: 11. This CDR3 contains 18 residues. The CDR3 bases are TGTGCCAGCAGCTTCCAACGGACGACTAGCGGCCACCAAGAGACCCAGTACTTC. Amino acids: CASSFQRTTSGHQETQYF.

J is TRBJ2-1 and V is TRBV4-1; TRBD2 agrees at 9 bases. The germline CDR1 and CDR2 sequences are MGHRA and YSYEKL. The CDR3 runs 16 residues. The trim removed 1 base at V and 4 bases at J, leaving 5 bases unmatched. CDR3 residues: CASSQVLAGSYNEQFF. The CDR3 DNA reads TGCGCCAGCAGCCAAGTGCTAGCGGGATCATACAATGAGCAGTTCTTC.

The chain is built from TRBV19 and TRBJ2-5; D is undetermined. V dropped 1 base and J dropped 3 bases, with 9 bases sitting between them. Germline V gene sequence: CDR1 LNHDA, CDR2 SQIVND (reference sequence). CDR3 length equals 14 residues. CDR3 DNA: TGTGCCAGTAGTATAGGGGCAGGTAAAGAGACCCAGTACTTC. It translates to CASSIGAGKETQYF.

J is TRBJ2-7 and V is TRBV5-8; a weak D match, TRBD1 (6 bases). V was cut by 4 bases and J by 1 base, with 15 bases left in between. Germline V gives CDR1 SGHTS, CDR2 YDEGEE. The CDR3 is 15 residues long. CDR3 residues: CASSPDSLTSYEQYF. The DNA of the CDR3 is TGTGCCAGCAGCCCGGACAGTCTTACGTCCTACGAGCAGTACTTC. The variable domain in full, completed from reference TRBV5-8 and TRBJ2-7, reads EAGVTQSPTHLIKTRGQQATLRCSPISGHTSVYWYQQALGLGLQFLLWYDEGEERNRGNFPPRFSGRQFPNYSSELNVNALELEDSALYLCASSPDSLTSYEQYFGPGTRLTVT.

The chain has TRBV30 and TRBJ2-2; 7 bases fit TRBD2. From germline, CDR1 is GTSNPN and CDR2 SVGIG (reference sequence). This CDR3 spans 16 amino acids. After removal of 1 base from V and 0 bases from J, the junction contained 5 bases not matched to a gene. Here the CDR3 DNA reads TGTGCCTGGAGTGCGCTAGCGGTACCGAACACCGGGGAGCTGTTTTTT. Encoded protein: CAWSALAVPNTGELFF.

CDR3 sequence: CASQITGTGGEQYF. The DNA for the CDR3 is TGTGCCAGTCAAATCACCGGGACAGGGGGCGAGCAGTACTTC. The rearrangement links TRBV13 to TRBJ2-5; 11 bases line up with TRBD1. TRBJ2-7 explains the end of the DNA better; the J call may be wrong. Germline CDR1 PRHDT, CDR2 FYEKMQ (reference sequence). The CDR3 totals 14 residues.

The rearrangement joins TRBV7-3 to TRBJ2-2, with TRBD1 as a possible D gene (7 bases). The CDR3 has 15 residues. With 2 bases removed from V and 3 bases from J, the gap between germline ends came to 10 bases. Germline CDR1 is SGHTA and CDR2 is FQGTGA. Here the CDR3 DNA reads TGTGCCAGCAGCTTAGGCGGGACAGACACCGGGGAGCTGTTTTTT. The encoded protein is CASSLGGTDTGELFF.

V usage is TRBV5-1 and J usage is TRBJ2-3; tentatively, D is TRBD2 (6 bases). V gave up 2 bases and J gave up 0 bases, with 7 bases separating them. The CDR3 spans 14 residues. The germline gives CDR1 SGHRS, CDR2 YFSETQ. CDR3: CASSLGTSTDTQYF. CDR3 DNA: TGCGCCAGCAGCTTAGGGACTAGCACAGATACGCAGTATTTT.

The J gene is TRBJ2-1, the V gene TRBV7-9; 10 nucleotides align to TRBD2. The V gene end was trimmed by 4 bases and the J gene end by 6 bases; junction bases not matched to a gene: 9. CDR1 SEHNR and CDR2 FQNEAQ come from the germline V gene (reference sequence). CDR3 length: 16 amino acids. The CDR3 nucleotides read TGTGCCAGCAGCTATTTGGGGTTAGCGGGAGGCAATGAGCAGTTCTTC. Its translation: CASSYLGLAGGNEQFF.

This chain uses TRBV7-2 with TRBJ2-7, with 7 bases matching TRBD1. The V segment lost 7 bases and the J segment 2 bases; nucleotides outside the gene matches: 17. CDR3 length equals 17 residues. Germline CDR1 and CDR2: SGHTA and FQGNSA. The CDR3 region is CASNDPPDNRGTYEQYF. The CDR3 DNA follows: TGTGCCAGCAACGACCCGCCCGACAACAGGGGAACCTACGAGCAGTACTTC.

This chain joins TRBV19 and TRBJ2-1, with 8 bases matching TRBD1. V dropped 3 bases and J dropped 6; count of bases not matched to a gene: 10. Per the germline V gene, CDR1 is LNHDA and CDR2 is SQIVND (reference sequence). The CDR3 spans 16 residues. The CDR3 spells CASSMTWDRLFNEQFF. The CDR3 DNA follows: TGTGCCAGTAGTATGACTTGGGACAGGTTGTTCAATGAGCAGTTCTTC.

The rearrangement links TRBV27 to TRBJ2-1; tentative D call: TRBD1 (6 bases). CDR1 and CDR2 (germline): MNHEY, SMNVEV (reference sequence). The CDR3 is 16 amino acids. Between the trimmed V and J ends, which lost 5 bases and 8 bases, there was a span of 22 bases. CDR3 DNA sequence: TGTGCCAGCAGTCCCCGAAGACAGGCTCTTGTGGATGAGCAGTTCTTC. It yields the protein CASSPRRQALVDEQFF.

The CDR3: CASTGYRDSGANVLTF. The DNA for the CDR3 is TGTGCCAGCACCGGGTATCGGGACTCTGGGGCCAACGTCCTGACTTTC. This chain uses TRBV2 with TRBJ2-6; tentative D call: TRBD2 (5 bases). Germline CDR1 SNHLY, CDR2 FYNNEI. With 7 bases removed from V and 0 bases from J, the gap between germline ends came to 13 bases. The CDR3 has 16 amino acids. The whole variable domain, filled in from reference TRBV2 and TRBJ2-6, reads EPEVTQTPSHQVTQMGQEVILRCVPISNHLYFYWYRQILGQKVEFLVSFYNNEISEKSEIFDDQFSVERPDGSNFTLKIRSTKLEDSAMYFCASTGYRDSGANVLTFGAGSRLTVL.